These 6 T cell receptor beta chains were sequenced from one sample in a study of blood T cell repertoires in COVID-19. Clones were read by immunoSEQ multiplex PCR, and TCRdb kept only the in-frame ones, dropping some. The sample has around 47,000 clones; about 85% are singletons. The sample consisted of peripheral blood. The receptors originated from a man aged 65 to 79 with active COVID-19.

The chain joins TRBV4-3 to TRBJ1-2, with D possibly matching TRBD1 (6 bases). Trimming pared 1 base from V and 2 bases from J, leaving 8 bases between. From germline, CDR1 is LGHNA and CDR2 YSLEER. This CDR3 is built from 14 residues. The CDR3, as DNA: TGCGCCAGCAGCCAAGGACAGGTCAACTATGGCTACACCTTC. Translated: CASSQGQVNYGYTF.

The chain is built from TRBV11-2 and TRBJ2-2; 7 bases are a match to TRBD1. Per germline, CDR1 SGHAT and CDR2 FQNNGV. This CDR3 has 16 amino acids. Unmatched junction bases numbered 9, after V lost 4 bases and J lost 4 bases. Here the CDR3 reads CASSSTPGGATGELFF. Written as DNA, the CDR3 is TGTGCCAGCAGCTCGACCCCAGGGGGTGCCACCGGGGAGCTGTTTTTT. The variable domain in full, with the rest retrieved from reference TRBV11-2 and TRBJ2-2, is EAGVAQSPRYKIIEKRQSVAFWCNPISGHATLYWYQQILGQGPKLLIQFQNNGVVDDSQLPKDRFSAERLKGVDSTLKIQPAKLEDSAVYLCASSSTPGGATGELFFGEGSRLTVL.

The sample holds one count of this clone. This rearrangement joins TRBV4-3 to TRBJ2-7; 7 nucleotides agree with TRBD1. From germline, CDR1 is LGHNA and CDR2 YSLEER. The CDR3 length is 15 residues. With 4 bases clipped from V and 3 bases from J, the junction kept 9 bases outside the gene matches. CDR3 residues: CASSPSKTGYYEQYF. The CDR3 DNA sequence: TGCGCCAGCAGCCCCTCCAAGACAGGGTACTACGAGCAGTACTTC.

This chain connects TRBV9 to TRBJ2-7, with 9 bases that match TRBD1. This CDR3 is 16 amino acids long. J lost 2 bases, V lost 0 bases, and 6 bases had no gene match. Germline CDR1 and CDR2: SGDLS and YYNGEE. CDR3 region: CASSVAPGQGPYEQYF. In DNA form, the CDR3 reads TGTGCCAGCAGCGTAGCCCCGGGACAGGGCCCCTACGAGCAGTACTTC.

The rearrangement joins TRBV5-4 to TRBJ2-3; TRBD2 matches at 9 bases. The CDR3 spans 16 residues. Germline CDR1 and CDR2: SGHNT and YYREEE (reference sequence). The V gene end was trimmed by 0 bases and the J gene end by 6 bases; junction bases not matched to a gene: 8. The CDR3: CASSLALRGGQDTQYF. CDR3 bases: TGTGCCAGCAGCTTGGCCCTGCGGGGGGGCCAGGATACGCAGTATTTT.

V usage is TRBV7-2 and J usage is TRBJ1-6, with TRBD1 matching over 9 bases. The ends lost 3 bases at V and 6 bases at J; junction bases unmatched: 6. Germline CDR1 and CDR2: SGHTA and FQGNSA. CDR3 length: 16 amino acids. The CDR3 DNA follows: TGTGCCAGCAGCTTCGTCGGGACAGGGAGTAATTCACCCCTCCACTTT. Encoded protein: CASSFVGTGSNSPLHF.